Below, one T cell receptor beta chain is given with its context. The entry originates in a study of blood T cell repertoires in COVID-19. Study background: Donors in the United States, Italy and Spain gave samples during acute or convalescent COVID-19.

Measured with immunoSEQ multiplex PCR; TCRdb has only the in-frame clones, and not every one. The repertoire holds under 200,000 clones, with 85% to 90% as singletons. Germline loops: CDR1 LGHNT, CDR2 FRNRAP. This CDR3 is built from 15 residues. V was clipped by 1 base and J by 4 bases, with 11 bases between them. The sequence was obtained from a man between 40 and 49 years old with active or convalescent COVID-19. The chain has TRBV12-5 and TRBJ2-1, with D possibly being TRBD1 (6 bases). Sample: peripheral blood. CDR3 sequence (DNA): TGTGCTAGTGGTTTGGGACAGGACCCTTACAATGAGCAGTTCTTC. It is translated as CASGLGQDPYNEQFF.